This TCR beta chain originates from a study of T cells in Graves' hyperthyroidism and ophthalmopathy. Study-wide results and caveats: Ophthalmopathy was separated from stable hyperthyroidism by a 13 V-J model.

The germline V gene encodes CDR1 LNHDA and CDR2 SQIVND (reference sequence). The CDR3 is 15 amino acids. V dropped 0 bases and J dropped 7 bases, with 15 bases sitting between them. With a duration under 2 months, the hyperthyroidism was newly diagnosed in patients aged 18 to 65. Using RNA transcripts as the source, TCR beta CDR3 regions were amplified. The HTBI set primed first-round TCR CDR3 RT-PCR. TCRdb used MiXCR to reprocess the multiplex PCR reads, holding one entry per CDR3 protein. The sample lists around 800,000 distinct CDR3 sequences, about two fifths occurring once. A note on this clonotype: What it binds is not known. This sequence may be a read error, since a much larger clone differs from it by one base. Without the conserved terminal phenylalanine or tryptophan, this CDR3 likely stems from a read error.

The gene calls are TRBV19 and TRBJ1-2; TRBD1 is a possible D gene (5 bases). Sequenced sample: blood. This receptor was obtained from a young man with Graves' hyperthyroidism. CDR3 bases: TGTGCCAGTAGTATAGAGGGCGTCGGGGGATTTGGCTACACCCTC. Translation gives CASSIEGVGGFGYTL.